Below are 4 T cell receptor beta chains sequenced from a single sample in a study of T cell changes during pregnancy in multiple sclerosis. Clones were sequenced by immunoSEQ multiplex PCR, and TCRdb holds only the in-frame ones, with some missing. The sample lists roughly 60,000 clones; about 90% were seen once. The sample in question was peripheral blood, obtained in the second trimester of pregnancy. The receptors here all came from a female donor in good health, enrolled as a control in a pregnancy study.

The rearrangement uses TRBV27 and TRBJ2-3; D is unresolved. The V gene's germline CDR1 is MNHEY and CDR2 SMNVEV (reference sequence). Trimming stripped 4 bases from V and 2 bases from J, with 10 bases between. CDR3 length: 14 residues. DNA of the CDR3: TGTGCCAGCAGTTCCTATCTGAACACAGATACGCAGTATTTT. It yields the protein CASSSYLNTDTQYF.

The J gene is TRBJ2-1, the V gene TRBV6-4; D may be TRBD1 (6 bases). The CDR3 loop spans 16 amino acids. Germline values: CDR1 MRHNA, CDR2 SNTAGT. Trimming took off 3 bases at V and 4 bases at J, with 16 bases between the two ends. The DNA for the CDR3 is TGTGCCAGCAGTGAAGGGTCAGGGGTGGAATACAATGAGCAGTTCTTC. Protein product: CASSEGSGVEYNEQFF.

The chain employs TRBV6-5 and TRBJ1-2, with 7 positions matching TRBD1. Looked up from germline, CDR1 is MNHEY and CDR2 is SVGAGI. With V trimmed by 7 bases and J by 4 bases, 6 bases remained unmatched. The CDR3 consists of 13 residues. The CDR3 bases are TGTGCCAGCACCCCGGGACAGAGCTATGGCTACACCTTC. It yields the protein CASTPGQSYGYTF.

This clone was detected only once. CDR3 amino acids: CASSLAWASGASQGVDTQYF. The CDR3 DNA reads TGTGCCAGCAGCTTAGCGTGGGCTAGCGGGGCCTCCCAAGGTGTGGATACGCAGTATTTT. The chain joins TRBV7-6 to TRBJ2-3; 9 nucleotides agree with TRBD2. There are 20 residues in the CDR3. The trim removed 0 bases at V and 6 bases at J, leaving 19 bases unmatched. Germline loops: CDR1 SGHVS, CDR2 FNYEAQ.